This T cell receptor beta chain was sequenced in a study of cytomegalovirus exposure and HLA in healthy donors. The CDR3 covers 15 residues. Germline V lookup: CDR1 MDHEN, CDR2 SYDVKM. V trimming: 5 bases; J trimming: 6 bases; junction bases outside the gene matches: 7. Only one count was recorded for this clone. Sequencing was performed with immunoSEQ multiplex PCR; in TCRdb, only in-frame clones are kept and a portion is missing. The sample includes 150,000 to 200,000 clones, 85% of them seen just once. Specimen: PBMCs. The rearrangement joins TRBV28 to TRBJ1-4, with 9 bases fitting TRBD1. This TCR was recovered from a man younger than 30 in good health and CMV-seropositive. The CDR3, as DNA: TGTGCCAGCAGTAAAGGCACAGGGGGCTATGAAAAACTGTTTTTT. Translated, it gives CASSKGTGGYEKLFF.